The rows below give T cell receptor beta chains drawn from one sample of a study of shared clonotypes between healthy human individuals. This table comes from immunoSEQ multiplex PCR, and its TCRdb copy is limited to in-frame clones, with some not included. This table has around 700,000 clones, 72% appearing once. The sample consisted of memory CD4+ T cells sorted from blood. The receptors shown here come from a woman in her 30s in good health. CDR3s include the opening cysteine and the closing phenylalanine or tryptophan.

v_gene	j_gene	CDR3aa
TRBV2	TRBJ2-3	CASSPDWVTDTQYF
TRBV27	TRBJ1-1	CASSPTGGTEAFF
TRBV19	TRBJ2-1	CASSPDRGSYNEQFF
TRBV19	TRBJ1-5	CASSIDPGTGLRWPQHF
TRBV19	TRBJ1-4	CASRDRDEKLFF
TRBV4-1	TRBJ2-7	CASSQDDRRRGSYEQYF
TRBV11-3	TRBJ2-1	CASSMRLAGGDGDEQFF
TRBV10-2	TRBJ2-2	CASIQGVSRELFF
TRBV5-1	TRBJ2-7	CASRQTGGFYEQYF
TRBV5-1	TRBJ2-7	CASSFETGGSPAYF
TRBV5-1	TRBJ2-3	CASSLAGGPATDTQYF
TRBV5-1	TRBJ1-3	CASSLAGTGYGNTIYF
TRBV30	TRBJ2-2	CAWSAPNTGELFF
TRBV5-1	TRBJ2-1	CASSLDGTSGVGEQFF
TRBV5-1	TRBJ2-1	CASSLASSGYNEQFF
TRBV11-2	TRBJ1-3	CASNVGNTIYF
TRBV29-1	TRBJ2-7	CSLIWGNEQYF
TRBV18	TRBJ1-1	CASSQGVDTEAFF
TRBV18	TRBJ2-3	CASAGESDTQYF
TRBV11-3	TRBJ2-5	CASSFVRPETQYF
TRBV16	TRBJ1-4	CASSKGAYEKLFF
TRBV6-1	TRBJ1-1	CASSEDRGAVDEAFF
TRBV7-9	TRBJ2-2	CASSLTGEFGELFF
TRBV5-1	TRBJ2-1	CASTQDRADYNEQFF
TRBV1	TRBJ2-1	CTSSQPGTSGSVEQFF
TRBV10-3	TRBJ1-5	CATQLGESNQPQHF
TRBV7-9	TRBJ1-2	CASSFTGDLYGYTF
TRBV6-5	TRBJ1-4	CASSALGAANEKLFF
TRBV28	TRBJ2-6	CASSPRPGANVLTF
TRBV6-6	TRBJ1-4	CASSYGTGIQKKLFF
TRBV5-1	TRBJ1-1	CASSLDAGHGAEAFF
TRBV2	TRBJ1-5	CASSGGTASNQPQHF
TRBV28	TRBJ2-7	CASSSAGTGFLAYEQYF
TRBV6-4	TRBJ2-2	CASSRTGNTGELFF
TRBV7-9	TRBJ2-1	CASSLGPRYNEQFF
TRBV7-2	TRBJ2-5	CASSLLVGSAGETQYF
TRBV25-1	TRBJ2-5	CASSEGWVAGQETQYF
TRBV19	TRBJ1-4	CASSVGQGMTEKLFF
TRBV5-1	TRBJ2-3	CASSVPGLAAGDTQYF
TRBV5-1	TRBJ2-1	CASSPGHEFSYNEQFF
TRBV28	TRBJ1-5	CASSLPKNQPQHF
TRBV5-4	TRBJ2-1	CASSLGFHEQFF
TRBV4-2	TRBJ2-1	CASSQEGLAESSYNEQFF
TRBV30	TRBJ1-4	CAWSLGGAEKLFF